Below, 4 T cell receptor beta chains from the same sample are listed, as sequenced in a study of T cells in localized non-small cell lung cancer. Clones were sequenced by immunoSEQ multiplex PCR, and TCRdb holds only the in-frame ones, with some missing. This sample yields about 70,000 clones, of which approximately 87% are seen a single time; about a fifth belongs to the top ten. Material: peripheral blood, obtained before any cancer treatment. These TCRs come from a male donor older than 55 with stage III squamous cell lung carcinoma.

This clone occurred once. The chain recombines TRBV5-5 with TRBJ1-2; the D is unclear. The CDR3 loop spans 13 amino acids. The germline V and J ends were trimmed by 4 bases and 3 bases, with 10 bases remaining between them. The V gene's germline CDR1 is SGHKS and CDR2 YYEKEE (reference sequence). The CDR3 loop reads CASSRRGHYGYTF. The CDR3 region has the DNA TGTGCCAGCAGCCGCAGAGGGCACTATGGCTACACCTTC.

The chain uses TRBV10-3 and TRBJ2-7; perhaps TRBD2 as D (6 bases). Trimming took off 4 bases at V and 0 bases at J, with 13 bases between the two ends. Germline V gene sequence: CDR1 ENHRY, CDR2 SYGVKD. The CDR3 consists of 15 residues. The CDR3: CAISGGTLSSYEQYV. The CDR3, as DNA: TGTGCCATCAGTGGTGGGACTTTGAGCTCCTACGAGCAGTACGTC.

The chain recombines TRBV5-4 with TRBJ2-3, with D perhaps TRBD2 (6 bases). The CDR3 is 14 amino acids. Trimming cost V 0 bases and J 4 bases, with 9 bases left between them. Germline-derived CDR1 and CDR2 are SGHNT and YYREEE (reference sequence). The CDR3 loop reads CASSLASVPDTQYF. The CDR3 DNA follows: TGTGCCAGCAGCTTGGCTAGCGTCCCAGATACGCAGTATTTT.

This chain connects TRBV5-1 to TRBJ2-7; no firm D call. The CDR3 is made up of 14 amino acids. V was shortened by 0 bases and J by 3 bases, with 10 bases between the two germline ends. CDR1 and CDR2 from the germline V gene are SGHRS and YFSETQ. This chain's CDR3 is CASSLGVGYYEQYV. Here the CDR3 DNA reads TGCGCCAGCAGCTTGGGGGTCGGCTACTACGAGCAGTACGTC.